The 8 T cell receptor beta chains presented below share a single source sample, sequenced in a study of cytomegalovirus exposure and HLA in healthy donors. Vbeta (60) and Jbeta (13) primers were used in the PCR. Clones were sequenced by immunoSEQ multiplex PCR, and TCRdb holds only the in-frame ones, with some missing. This table has about 300,000 clones, 80% to 90% appearing once. Sequencing was performed on PBMCs. All receptors derive from a man between 35 and 55 years old in good health and CMV-seropositive.

The V and J genes are TRBV27 and TRBJ2-7, with D possibly being TRBD2 (6 bases). V lost 3 bases and J 3 bases, leaving 15 bases between the germline ends. Per the germline V gene, CDR1 is MNHEY and CDR2 is SMNVEV (reference sequence). CDR3 size: 15 residues. The CDR3 loop is CASSFSSDTIYEQYF. The CDR3, as DNA: TGTGCCAGCAGTTTTTCTAGCGACACGATCTACGAGCAGTACTTC.

The rearrangement links TRBV4-1 to TRBJ2-3; D possibly corresponds to TRBD1 (5 bases). Trimming shortened V by 1 base and J by 3 bases, and 11 bases separated the two germline ends. The CDR3 runs 15 residues. Germline lookup yields CDR1 MGHRA and CDR2 YSYEKL. The CDR3 DNA is TGCGCCAGCAGCCAAGTAGGGGCTGGGACAGATACGCAGTATTTT. It specifies CASSQVGAGTDTQYF.

The CDR3 protein is CASSDSAGVGSDTQYF. As DNA, the CDR3 is TGTGCCAGCAGTGACTCCGCGGGAGTAGGATCAGATACGCAGTATTTT. The chain recombines TRBV6-4 with TRBJ2-3, with 7 bases identical to TRBD2. Looked up from germline, CDR1 is MRHNA and CDR2 is SNTAGT. V shed 0 bases, J shed 4 bases, and the junction held 7 bases outside the gene matches. This CDR3 has 16 amino acids.

The chain has TRBV6-1 and TRBJ1-1, with D tentatively TRBD1 (5 bases). CDR1 and CDR2 from the germline V gene are MNHNS and SASEGT. The CDR3 is made up of 16 amino acids. Between the trimmed V and J ends, which lost 0 bases and 5 bases, there was a span of 16 bases. The CDR3 loop reads CASSEAHPLRDTEAFF. The CDR3 DNA reads as TGTGCCAGCAGTGAAGCCCACCCACTCAGGGATACTGAAGCTTTCTTT.

V and J are TRBV7-2 and TRBJ1-6; no firm D call. Per the germline V gene, CDR1 is SGHTA and CDR2 is FQGNSA. The CDR3 sequence is 14 residues long. V was cut by 5 bases and J by 10 bases, with 15 bases left in between. This chain's CDR3 is CASSARRRISPLHF. The CDR3 coding sequence is TGTGCCAGCAGCGCTCGGCGGAGAATCTCACCCCTCCACTTT. The whole variable domain, filled in from reference TRBV7-2 and TRBJ1-6, reads GAGVSQSPSNKVTEKGKDVELRCDPISGHTALYWYRQSLGQGLEFLIYFQGNSAPDKSGLPSDRFSAERTGGSVSTLTIQRTQQEDSAVYLCASSARRRISPLHFGNGTRLTVT.

This clone was observed a handful of times. This chain joins TRBV7-2 and TRBJ2-7, with 7 bases identical to TRBD2. Trimming removed 5 bases from V and 7 bases from J; junction bases left unmatched: 8. The germline gives CDR1 SGHTA, CDR2 FQGNSA. The CDR3 is 13 amino acids. Written as DNA, the CDR3 is TGTGCCAGCAGCGGGAGGGCCCAAAAAGAGCAGTACTTC. It codes for CASSGRAQKEQYF.

There are a few counts of this clone. The V and J genes are TRBV4-3 and TRBJ2-3; 14 bases align to TRBD2. Germline V gene lookup returns CDR1 LGHNA and CDR2 YSLEER. The J segment lost 6 bases and the V segment lost 2 bases, leaving 10 bases of the junction unmatched. The CDR3 totals 18 residues. The CDR3 nucleotides read TGCGCCAGCAGCCAATTATCCGGGACTAGCGGGAGTAGCGATACGCAGTATTTT. Amino acids: CASSQLSGTSGSSDTQYF.

The chain couples TRBV2 to TRBJ2-1; weak D call: TRBD2 (6 bases). The CDR3 is 15 amino acids. Trimming removed 2 bases at V and 7 bases at J, with 15 bases between. Germline V gene sequence: CDR1 SNHLY, CDR2 FYNNEI. CDR3 nucleotide sequence: TGTGCCAGCAGTGAAAATACGGTTGGGGGGAATGAGCAGTTCTTC. Translating it yields CASSENTVGGNEQFF.